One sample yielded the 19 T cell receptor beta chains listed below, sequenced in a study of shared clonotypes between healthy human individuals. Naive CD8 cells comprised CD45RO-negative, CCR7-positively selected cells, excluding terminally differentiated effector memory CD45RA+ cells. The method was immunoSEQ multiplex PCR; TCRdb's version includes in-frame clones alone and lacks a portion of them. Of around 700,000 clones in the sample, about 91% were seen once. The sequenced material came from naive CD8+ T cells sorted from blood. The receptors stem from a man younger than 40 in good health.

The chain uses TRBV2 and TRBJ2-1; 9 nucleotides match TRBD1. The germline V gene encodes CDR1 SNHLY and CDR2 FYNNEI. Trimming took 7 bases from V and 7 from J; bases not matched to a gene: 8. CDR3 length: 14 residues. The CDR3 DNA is TGTGCCAGCATAGAGGGACAGGGACCAAATGAGCAGTTCTTC. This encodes CASIEGQGPNEQFF.

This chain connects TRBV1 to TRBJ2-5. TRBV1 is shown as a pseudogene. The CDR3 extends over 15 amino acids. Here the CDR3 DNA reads TGCACCAGCAGCCAAGAGGTATCCGCTCGAGAGACCCAGTACTTC. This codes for CTSSQEVSARETQYF.

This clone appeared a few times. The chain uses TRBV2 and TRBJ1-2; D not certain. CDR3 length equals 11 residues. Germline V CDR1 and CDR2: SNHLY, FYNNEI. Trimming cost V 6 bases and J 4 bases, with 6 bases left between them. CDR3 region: CASRGGYGYTF. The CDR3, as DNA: TGTGCCAGCAGGGGAGGCTATGGCTACACCTTC.

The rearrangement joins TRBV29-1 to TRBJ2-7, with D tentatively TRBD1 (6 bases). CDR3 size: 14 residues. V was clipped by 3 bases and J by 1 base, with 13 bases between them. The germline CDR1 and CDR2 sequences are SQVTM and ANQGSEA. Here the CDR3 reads CSVEAMDSSYEQYF. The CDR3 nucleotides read TGCAGCGTTGAGGCGATGGACAGTTCCTACGAGCAGTACTTC.

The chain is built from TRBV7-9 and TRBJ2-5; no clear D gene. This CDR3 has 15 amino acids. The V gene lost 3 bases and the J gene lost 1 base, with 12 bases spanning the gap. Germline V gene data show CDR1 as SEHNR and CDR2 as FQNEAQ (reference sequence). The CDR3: CASSLMQRGQETQYF. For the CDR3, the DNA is TGTGCCAGCAGCTTGATGCAGCGAGGCCAAGAGACCCAGTACTTC.

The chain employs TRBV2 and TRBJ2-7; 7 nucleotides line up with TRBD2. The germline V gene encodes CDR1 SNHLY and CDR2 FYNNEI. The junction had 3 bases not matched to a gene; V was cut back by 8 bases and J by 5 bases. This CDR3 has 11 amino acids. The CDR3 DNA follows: TGTGCCAGCCCAGGGAGGGACGAGCAGTACTTC. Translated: CASPGRDEQYF.

This CDR3 reads CASSEWWGGPYEQYF. Written as DNA, the CDR3 is TGTGCCAGCAGTGAATGGTGGGGAGGGCCCTACGAGCAGTACTTC. The chain recombines TRBV6-1 with TRBJ2-7, with TRBD2 matching 7 bases. After removal of 2 bases from V and 2 bases from J, the junction contained 6 bases not matched to a gene. Germline assignment: CDR1 MNHNS and CDR2 SASEGT. This CDR3 comprises 15 residues.

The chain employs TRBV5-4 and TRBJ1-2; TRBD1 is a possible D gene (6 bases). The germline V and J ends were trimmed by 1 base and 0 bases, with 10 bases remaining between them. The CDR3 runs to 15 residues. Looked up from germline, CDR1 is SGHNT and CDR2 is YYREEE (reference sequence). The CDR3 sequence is CASSLIGQPNYGYTF. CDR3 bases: TGTGCCAGCAGCTTGATCGGACAGCCTAACTATGGCTACACCTTC.

The CDR3 loop is CASSWGSGGRGYEQYF. The CDR3 DNA follows: TGTGCCAGCAGCTGGGGGTCTGGCGGGAGGGGGTACGAGCAGTACTTC. The chain uses TRBV5-4 and TRBJ2-7, with 9 bases that match TRBD2. The CDR3 is made up of 16 amino acids. Germline lookup yields CDR1 SGHNT and CDR2 YYREEE (reference sequence). V was pared by 3 bases and J by 4 bases, with 11 bases of the junction left unmatched. Filled out from reference TRBV5-4 and TRBJ2-7, the complete variable domain reads ETGVTQSPTHLIKTRGQQVTLRCSSQSGHNTVSWYQQALGQGPQFIFQYYREEENGRGNFPPRFSGLQFPNYSSELNVNALELDDSALYLCASSWGSGGRGYEQYFGPGTRLTVT.

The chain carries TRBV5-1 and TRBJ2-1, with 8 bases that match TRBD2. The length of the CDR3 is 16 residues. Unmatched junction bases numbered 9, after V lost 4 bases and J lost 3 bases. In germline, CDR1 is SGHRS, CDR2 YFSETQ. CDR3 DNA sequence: TGCGCCAGCAGCCCCCGGACTAGCCAATACTACAATGAGCAGTTCTTC. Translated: CASSPRTSQYYNEQFF. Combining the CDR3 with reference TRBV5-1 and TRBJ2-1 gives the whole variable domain KAGVTQTPRYLIKTRGQQVTLSCSPISGHRSVSWYQQTPGQGLQFLFEYFSETQRNKGNFPGRFSGRQFSNSRSEMNVSTLELGDSALYLCASSPRTSQYYNEQFFGPGTRLTVL.

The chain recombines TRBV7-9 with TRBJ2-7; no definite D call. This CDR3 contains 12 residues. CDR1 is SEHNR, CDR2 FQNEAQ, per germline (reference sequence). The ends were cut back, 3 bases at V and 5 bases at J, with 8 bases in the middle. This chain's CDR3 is CASSFQSHEQYF. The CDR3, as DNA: TGTGCCAGCAGCTTTCAGAGCCACGAGCAGTACTTC.

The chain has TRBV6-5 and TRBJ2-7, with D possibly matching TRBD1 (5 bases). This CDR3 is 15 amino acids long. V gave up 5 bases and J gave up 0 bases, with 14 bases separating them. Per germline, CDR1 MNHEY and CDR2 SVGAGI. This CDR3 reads CASSTQAGFSYEQYF. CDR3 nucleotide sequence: TGTGCCAGCAGTACTCAAGCAGGGTTCTCCTACGAGCAGTACTTC.

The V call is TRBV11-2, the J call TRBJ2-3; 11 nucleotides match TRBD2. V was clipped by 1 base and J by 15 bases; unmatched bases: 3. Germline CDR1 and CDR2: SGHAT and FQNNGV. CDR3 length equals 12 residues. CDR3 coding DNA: TGTGCCAGCAGCTTAGGGGGACTAGCGGTTTATTTT. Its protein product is CASSLGGLAVYF.

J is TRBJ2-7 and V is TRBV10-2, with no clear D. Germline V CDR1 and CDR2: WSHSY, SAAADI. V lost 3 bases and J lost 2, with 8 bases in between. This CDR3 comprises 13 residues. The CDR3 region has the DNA TGCGCCAGCAGTGACGAGCTTACCTACGAGCAGTACTTC. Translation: CASSDELTYEQYF.

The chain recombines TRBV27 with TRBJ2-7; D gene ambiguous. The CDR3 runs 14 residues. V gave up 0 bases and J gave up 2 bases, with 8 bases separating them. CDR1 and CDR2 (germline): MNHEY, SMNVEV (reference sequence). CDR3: CASSLSPMAYEQYF. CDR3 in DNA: TGTGCCAGCAGTTTATCCCCCATGGCCTACGAGCAGTACTTC.

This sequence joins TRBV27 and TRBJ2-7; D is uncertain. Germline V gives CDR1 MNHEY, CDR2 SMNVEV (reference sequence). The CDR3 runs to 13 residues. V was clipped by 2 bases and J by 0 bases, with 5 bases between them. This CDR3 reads CASSLQSSYEQYF. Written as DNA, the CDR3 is TGTGCCAGCAGTTTACAGAGCTCCTACGAGCAGTACTTC.

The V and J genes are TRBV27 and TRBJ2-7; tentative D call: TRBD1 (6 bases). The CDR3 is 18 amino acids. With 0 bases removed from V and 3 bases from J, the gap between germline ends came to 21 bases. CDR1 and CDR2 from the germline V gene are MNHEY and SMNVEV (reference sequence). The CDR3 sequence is CASSLSAPSTGFSYEQYF. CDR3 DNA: TGTGCCAGCAGTTTATCGGCCCCCTCAACAGGGTTCAGCTACGAGCAGTACTTC.

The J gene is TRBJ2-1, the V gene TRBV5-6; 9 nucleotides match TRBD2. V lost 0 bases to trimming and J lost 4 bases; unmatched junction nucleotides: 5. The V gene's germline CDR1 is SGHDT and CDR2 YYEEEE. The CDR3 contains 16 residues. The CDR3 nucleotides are TGTGCCAGCAGCTTGGGTAGCGGGAGCGAATACAATGAGCAGTTCTTC. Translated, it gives CASSLGSGSEYNEQFF.

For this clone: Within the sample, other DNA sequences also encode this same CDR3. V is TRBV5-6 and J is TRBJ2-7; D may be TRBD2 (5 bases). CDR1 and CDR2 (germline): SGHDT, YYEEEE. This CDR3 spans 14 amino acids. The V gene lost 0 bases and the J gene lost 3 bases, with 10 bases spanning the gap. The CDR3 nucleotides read TGTGCCAGCAGCTTGGGGCTAGCAGACTACGAGCAGTACTTC. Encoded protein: CASSLGLADYEQYF.